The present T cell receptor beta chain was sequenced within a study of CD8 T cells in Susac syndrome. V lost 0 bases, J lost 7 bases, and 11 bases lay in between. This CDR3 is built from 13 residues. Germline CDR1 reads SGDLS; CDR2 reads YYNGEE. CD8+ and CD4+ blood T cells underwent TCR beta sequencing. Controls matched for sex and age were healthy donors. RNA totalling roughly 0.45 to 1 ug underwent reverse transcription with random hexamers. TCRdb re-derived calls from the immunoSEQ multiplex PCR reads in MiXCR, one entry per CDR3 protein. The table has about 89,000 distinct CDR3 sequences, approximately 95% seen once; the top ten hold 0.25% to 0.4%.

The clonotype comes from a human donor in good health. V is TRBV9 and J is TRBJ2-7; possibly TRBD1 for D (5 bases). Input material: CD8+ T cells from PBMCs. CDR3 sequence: CASSVGKGLEQYF. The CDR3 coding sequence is TGTGCCAGCAGCGTAGGGAAGGGGTTGGAGCAGTACTTC.